These 18 T cell receptor beta chains originate from one sample sequenced in a study of T cell responses to AZD1222 COVID-19 vaccine. The method was immunoSEQ multiplex PCR; TCRdb's version includes in-frame clones alone and lacks a portion of them. The data show approximately 180,000 clones, with roughly 90% seen just once and around 2.6% held by the top ten. Sequencing was performed on peripheral blood, taken on day 0 of AZD1222 vaccination. Every receptor here comes from an adult in good health.

This chain uses TRBV19 with TRBJ1-2; 8 bases line up with TRBD1. CDR1 and CDR2 (germline): LNHDA, SQIVND (reference sequence). The CDR3 runs to 13 residues. With V trimmed by 5 bases and J by 7 bases, 6 bases remained unmatched. CDR3 coding DNA: TGTGCCAGTAGTGTGGACAGGGACTCTGGCTACACCTTC. This sequence encodes CASSVDRDSGYTF.

The J gene is TRBJ2-1, the V gene TRBV4-1; TRBD2 matches at 14 bases. Germline CDR1 MGHRA, CDR2 YSYEKL. Trimming cost V 1 base and J 6 bases; bases outside gene matches: 5. The CDR3 spans 17 residues. CDR3 loop: CASSQARGTSGSNEQFF. In DNA, the CDR3 is TGCGCCAGCAGCCAAGCGAGGGGGACTAGCGGGAGCAATGAGCAGTTCTTC.

The chain employs TRBV28 and TRBJ1-2; TRBD1 might be the D (5 bases). V shed 7 bases and J shed 3 bases, with 6 bases lying between them. CDR1 MDHEN and CDR2 SYDVKM come from the germline V gene. There are 11 residues in the CDR3. The CDR3, as DNA: TGTGCCAGCATAGGGGACTATGGCTACACCTTC. Its protein is CASIGDYGYTF.

This clone was detected a few times. The chain is built from TRBV30 and TRBJ1-4; D possibly corresponds to TRBD1 (5 bases). From germline, CDR1 is GTSNPN and CDR2 SVGIG (reference sequence). The CDR3 length is 15 residues. The V end was cut by 0 bases, the J end by 3 bases, with 11 bases between. The CDR3 sequence is CAWSVLGGANEKLFF. Written as DNA, the CDR3 is TGTGCCTGGAGTGTTCTGGGGGGTGCTAATGAAAAACTGTTTTTT.

The rearrangement links TRBV7-6 to TRBJ1-2; D uncertain. The germline V gene has CDR1 SGHVS and CDR2 FNYEAQ. The V gene lost 0 bases and the J gene lost 0 bases, with 17 bases spanning the gap. The CDR3 spans 18 residues. CDR3 coding DNA: TGTGCCAGCAGCTTAGCGATGAGCGCCAGGCGAACTAACTATGGCTACACCTTC. It encodes CASSLAMSARRTNYGYTF.

The V call is TRBV6-1, the J call TRBJ1-2; TRBD1 aligns across 8 bases. The CDR3 has 15 amino acids. The J segment lost 8 bases and the V segment lost 2 bases, leaving 10 bases of the junction unmatched. Germline CDR1 MNHNS, CDR2 SASEGT. The CDR3 here is CASSESGQGRGGYTF. For the CDR3, the DNA is TGTGCCAGCAGTGAATCAGGACAGGGCCGCGGAGGCTACACCTTC.

The rearrangement uses TRBV28 and TRBJ1-3; the D gene is possibly TRBD1 (5 bases). The CDR3 is 16 amino acids. CDR1 and CDR2 from the germline V gene are MDHEN and SYDVKM. Trimming took off 8 bases at V and 4 bases at J, with 21 bases between the two ends. CDR3 loop: CASSTPSGARGNTIYF. CDR3 sequence (DNA): TGTGCCAGCTCCACCCCCTCCGGGGCTAGAGGAAACACCATATATTTT.

CDR3 DNA: TGTGCCAGCAGCCAAAGAGGGGGGAACACTGAAGCTTTCTTT. Protein sequence: CASSQRGGNTEAFF. V is TRBV3-1 (or the pseudogene TRBV3-2) and J is TRBJ1-1, with D tentatively TRBD1 (6 bases). CDR3 length: 14 residues. Germline V CDR1 and CDR2: LGHDT, YNNKEL (reference sequence). V gave up 2 bases and J gave up 1 base, with 8 bases separating them.

The V call is TRBV3-1 (or the pseudogene TRBV3-2), the J call TRBJ2-7; 13 positions match TRBD2. Germline V gives CDR1 LGHDT, CDR2 YNNKEL (reference sequence). The CDR3 length is 17 residues. V shed 2 bases and J 2 bases; nucleotides not matched to a gene: 6. The CDR3 nucleotides are TGTGCCAGCAGCCAACCGGGACTAGCGGGGAACCCCTACGAGCAGTACTTC. Translation gives CASSQPGLAGNPYEQYF.

The rearrangement uses TRBV10-3 and TRBJ2-7; the match to TRBD2 covers 9 bases. The length of the CDR3 is 13 residues. After removal of 7 bases from V and 6 bases from J, the junction contained 7 bases not matched to a gene. The germline V gene has CDR1 ENHRY and CDR2 SYGVKD. The CDR3 region has the DNA TGTGCCATCAATGTGGCGGGGGGGAGCGAGCAGTACTTC. Translating gives CAINVAGGSEQYF.

This clone was seen only once. The CDR3 reads CASSPGLANTEAFF. The CDR3 DNA reads TGTGCCAGCAGCCCAGGGCTAGCTAACACTGAAGCTTTCTTT. V and J are TRBV11-1 and TRBJ1-1, with D maybe TRBD1 (5 bases). V was shortened by 5 bases and J by 2 bases, with 12 bases between the two germline ends. CDR1 and CDR2 (germline): SGHAT, FQDESV (reference sequence). CDR3 length: 14 amino acids.

The J gene is TRBJ1-6, the V gene TRBV15; 8 bases match TRBD1. V was pared by 5 bases and J by 7 bases, with 4 bases of the junction left unmatched. Germline V CDR1 and CDR2: LNHNV, YYDKDF (reference sequence). The CDR3 length is 14 residues. CDR3 sequence reads: CATSDGQGNSPLHF. The CDR3 coding sequence is TGTGCCACCAGCGACGGACAGGGAAATTCACCCCTCCACTTT. The whole variable domain, filled in from reference TRBV15 and TRBJ1-6, reads DAMVIQNPRYQVTQFGKPVTLSCSQTLNHNVMYWYQQKSSQAPKLLFHYYDKDFNNEADTPDNFQSRRPNTSFCFLDIRSPGLGDTAMYLCATSDGQGNSPLHFGNGTRLTVT.

The V call is TRBV6-5, the J call TRBJ2-3, with D perhaps matching TRBD2 (6 bases). The V end lost 6 bases, the J end lost 1 base, and 14 bases lay between the germline ends. Per the germline V gene, CDR1 is MNHEY and CDR2 is SVGAGI. The CDR3 extends over 15 amino acids. CDR3 DNA sequence: TGTGCCAGCAGCCTGGGGGGAATCGGCACAGATACGCAGTATTTT. Translating gives CASSLGGIGTDTQYF.

The V call is TRBV28, the J call TRBJ2-7; the match to TRBD1 covers 7 bases. The J segment lost 0 bases and the V segment lost 1 base, leaving 12 bases of the junction unmatched. Looked up from germline, CDR1 is MDHEN and CDR2 is SYDVKM. This CDR3 has 18 amino acids. The CDR3 DNA follows: TGTGCCAGCAGTTTATATCTCGGAACAGGGGTTGTCTCCTACGAGCAGTACTTC. This encodes CASSLYLGTGVVSYEQYF.

Only one count was recorded for this clone. The V call is TRBV7-2, the J call TRBJ2-3, with 7 bases lining up with TRBD2. V trimming: 4 bases; J trimming: 6 bases; junction bases outside the gene matches: 4. The CDR3 is 13 residues long. CDR1 is SGHTA, CDR2 FQGNSA, per germline. The CDR3 DNA reads as TGTGCCAGCAGCTCCAGACTAGCCGATACGCAGTATTTT. Protein product: CASSSRLADTQYF.

This chain uses TRBV7-3 with TRBJ2-1; D ambiguous. Germline V gene sequence: CDR1 SGHTA, CDR2 FQGTGA. V was cut by 0 bases and J by 8 bases, with 11 bases left in between. The CDR3 has 14 residues. The CDR3 sequence: CASSLTGLIDEQFF. The CDR3, as DNA: TGTGCCAGCAGCTTAACGGGCCTCATCGATGAGCAGTTCTTC.

V and J are TRBV7-8 and TRBJ1-1; D is unresolved. Germline CDR1 is SGHVS and CDR2 is FQNEAQ. This CDR3 is 13 amino acids long. The V end was cut by 5 bases, the J end by 8 bases, with 15 bases between. The chain's CDR3 is CASSHELGKEAFF. The CDR3 DNA reads as TGTGCCAGCAGCCACGAGTTGGGGAAGGAAGCTTTCTTT.

This sequence joins TRBV3-1 (or the pseudogene TRBV3-2) and TRBJ1-1; tentative D call: TRBD1 (5 bases). Germline CDR1 reads LGHDT; CDR2 reads YNNKEL (reference sequence). Trimming stripped 4 bases from V and 9 bases from J, with 15 bases between. CDR3 length: 13 amino acids. The CDR3 here is CASSLDAWTKAFF. CDR3 sequence (DNA): TGTGCCAGCAGCCTAGACGCTTGGACAAAAGCTTTCTTT.